This TCR beta chain was recorded in a study of blood T cell repertoires in COVID-19. Study in general: T cells, B-cell-depleted T cells, or PBMCs supplied cDNA or gDNA.

The CDR3 contains 14 residues. Germline values: CDR1 SGHTA, CDR2 FQGNSA. V dropped 2 bases and J dropped 2; count of bases not matched to a gene: 1. Per the authors' pipeline: Using reference gene primer amplification, nucleated cell counts were estimated. Method: immunoSEQ multiplex PCR; TCRdb's copy keeps in-frame clones and lacks some. V and J calls and clone size come straight from that table; D and trimming were deduced from the DNA. The data contain nearly 55,000 clones, around 84% of them singletons. Sequencing used peripheral blood. V usage is TRBV7-2 and J usage is TRBJ2-7, with 9 bases matching TRBD2. This TCR derives from a man aged 70 or older with active COVID-19. The CDR3 spells CASSLQRGAYEQYF. The DNA of the CDR3 is TGTGCCAGCAGCTTACAGCGGGGGGCCTACGAGCAGTACTTC.